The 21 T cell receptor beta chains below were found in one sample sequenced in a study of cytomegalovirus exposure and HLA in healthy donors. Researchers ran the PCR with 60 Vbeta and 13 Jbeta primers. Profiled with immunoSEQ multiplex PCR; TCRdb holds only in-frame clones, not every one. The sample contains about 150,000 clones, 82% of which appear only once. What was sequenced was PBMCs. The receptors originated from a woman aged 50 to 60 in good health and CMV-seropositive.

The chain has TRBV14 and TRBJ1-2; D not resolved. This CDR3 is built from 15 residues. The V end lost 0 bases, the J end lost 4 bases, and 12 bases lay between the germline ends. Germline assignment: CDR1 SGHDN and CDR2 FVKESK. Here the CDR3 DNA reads TGTGCCAGCAGCCAAGACGACACGGGGTTCTATGGCTACACCTTC. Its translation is CASSQDDTGFYGYTF.

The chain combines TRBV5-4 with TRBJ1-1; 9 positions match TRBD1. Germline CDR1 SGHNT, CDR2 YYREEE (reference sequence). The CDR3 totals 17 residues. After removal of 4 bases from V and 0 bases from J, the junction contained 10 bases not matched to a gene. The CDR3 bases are TGTGCCAGCAGCCATCGACAGGGGGGCGCAGTGAACACTGAAGCTTTCTTT. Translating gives CASSHRQGGAVNTEAFF. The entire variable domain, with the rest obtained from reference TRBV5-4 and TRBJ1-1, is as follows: ETGVTQSPTHLIKTRGQQVTLRCSSQSGHNTVSWYQQALGQGPQFIFQYYREEENGRGNFPPRFSGLQFPNYSSELNVNALELDDSALYLCASSHRQGGAVNTEAFFGQGTRLTVV.

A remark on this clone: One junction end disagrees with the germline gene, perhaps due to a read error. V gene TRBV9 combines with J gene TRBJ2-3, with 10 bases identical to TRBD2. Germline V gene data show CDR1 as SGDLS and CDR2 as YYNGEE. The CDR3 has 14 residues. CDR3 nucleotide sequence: TGTGCCAGCAACGTAGCGGGGGGTGGAGATACGCAGTATTTT. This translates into CASNVAGGGDTQYF.

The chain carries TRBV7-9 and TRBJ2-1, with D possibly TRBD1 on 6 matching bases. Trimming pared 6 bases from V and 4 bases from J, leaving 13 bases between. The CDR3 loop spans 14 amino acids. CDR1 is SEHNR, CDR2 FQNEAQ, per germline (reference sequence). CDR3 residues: CASRHRESYNEQFF. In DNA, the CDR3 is TGTGCCAGCAGACACAGGGAGTCATACAATGAGCAGTTCTTC. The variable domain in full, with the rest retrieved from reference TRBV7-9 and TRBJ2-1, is DTGVSQNPRHKITKRGQNVTFRCDPISEHNRLYWYRQTLGQGPEFLTYFQNEAQLEKSRLLSDRFSAERPKGSFSTLEIQRTEQGDSAMYLCASRHRESYNEQFFGPGTRLTVL.

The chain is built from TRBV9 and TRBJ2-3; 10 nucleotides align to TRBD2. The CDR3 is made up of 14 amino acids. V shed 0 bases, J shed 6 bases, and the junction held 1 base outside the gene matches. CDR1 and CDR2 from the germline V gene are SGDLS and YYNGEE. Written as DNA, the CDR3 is TGTGCCAGCAGCGTAGCTAGCGGGGGTGATACGCAGTATTTT. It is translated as CASSVASGGDTQYF.

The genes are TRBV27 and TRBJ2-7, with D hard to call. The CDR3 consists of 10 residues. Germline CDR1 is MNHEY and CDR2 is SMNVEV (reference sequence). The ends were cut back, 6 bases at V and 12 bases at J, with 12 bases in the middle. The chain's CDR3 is CASRARVAYF. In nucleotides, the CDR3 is TGTGCCAGCAGAGCCCGCGTAGCGTACTTC.

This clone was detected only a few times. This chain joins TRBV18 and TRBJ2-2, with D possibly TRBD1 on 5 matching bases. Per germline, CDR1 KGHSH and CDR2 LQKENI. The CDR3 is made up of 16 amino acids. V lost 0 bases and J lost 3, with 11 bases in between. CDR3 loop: CASSPPPGQDTGELFF. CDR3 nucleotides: TGTGCCAGCTCACCACCGCCAGGGCAGGACACCGGGGAGCTGTTTTTT.

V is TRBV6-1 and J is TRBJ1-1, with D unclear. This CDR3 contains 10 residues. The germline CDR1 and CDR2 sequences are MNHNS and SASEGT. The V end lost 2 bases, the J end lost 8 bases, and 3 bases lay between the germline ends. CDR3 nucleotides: TGTGCCAGCAGTGAACGGGAAGCTTTCTTT. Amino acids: CASSEREAFF.

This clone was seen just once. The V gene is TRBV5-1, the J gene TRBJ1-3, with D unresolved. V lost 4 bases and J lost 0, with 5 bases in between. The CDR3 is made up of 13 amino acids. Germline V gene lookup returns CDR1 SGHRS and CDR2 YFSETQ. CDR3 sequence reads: CASSPDSGNTIYF. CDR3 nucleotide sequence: TGCGCCAGCAGCCCAGACTCTGGAAACACCATATATTTT.

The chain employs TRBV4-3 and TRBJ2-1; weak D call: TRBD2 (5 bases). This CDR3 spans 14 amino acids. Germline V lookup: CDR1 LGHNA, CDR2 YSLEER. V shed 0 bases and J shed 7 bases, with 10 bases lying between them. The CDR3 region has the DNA TGCGCCAGCAGCCAAGAGAGCGGTTGGAATGAGCAGTTCTTC. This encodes CASSQESGWNEQFF.

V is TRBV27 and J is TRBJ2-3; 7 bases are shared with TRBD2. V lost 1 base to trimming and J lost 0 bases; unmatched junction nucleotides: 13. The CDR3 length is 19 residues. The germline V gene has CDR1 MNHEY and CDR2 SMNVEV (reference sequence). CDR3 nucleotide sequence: TGTGCCAGCAGTTTATATTCTATTGGGCGGGAGACTAGCACAGATACGCAGTATTTT. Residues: CASSLYSIGRETSTDTQYF.

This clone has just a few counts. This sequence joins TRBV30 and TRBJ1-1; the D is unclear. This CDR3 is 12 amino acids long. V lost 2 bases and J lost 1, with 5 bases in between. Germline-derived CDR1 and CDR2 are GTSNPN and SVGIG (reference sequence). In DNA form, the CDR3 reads TGTGCCTGGAGTAGCGAGAACACTGAAGCTTTCTTT. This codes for CAWSSENTEAFF. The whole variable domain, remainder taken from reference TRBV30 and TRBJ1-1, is SQTIHQWPATLVQPVGSPLSLECTVEGTSNPNLYWYRQAAGRGLQLLFYSVGIGQISSEVPQNLSASRPQDRQFILSSKKLLLSDSGFYLCAWSSENTEAFFGQGTRLTVV.

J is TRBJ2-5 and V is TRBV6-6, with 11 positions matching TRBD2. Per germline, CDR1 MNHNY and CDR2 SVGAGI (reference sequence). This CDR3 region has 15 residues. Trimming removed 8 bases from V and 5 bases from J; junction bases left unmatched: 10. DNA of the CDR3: TGTGCCAGCTGGGATGGGACTAGCGGCCTCGAGACCCAGTACTTC. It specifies CASWDGTSGLETQYF.

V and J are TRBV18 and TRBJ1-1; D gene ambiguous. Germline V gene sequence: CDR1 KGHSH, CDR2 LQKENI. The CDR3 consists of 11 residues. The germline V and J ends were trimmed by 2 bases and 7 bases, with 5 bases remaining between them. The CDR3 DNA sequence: TGTGCCAGCTCACCAGGCGGTGAAGCTTTCTTT. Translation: CASSPGGEAFF.

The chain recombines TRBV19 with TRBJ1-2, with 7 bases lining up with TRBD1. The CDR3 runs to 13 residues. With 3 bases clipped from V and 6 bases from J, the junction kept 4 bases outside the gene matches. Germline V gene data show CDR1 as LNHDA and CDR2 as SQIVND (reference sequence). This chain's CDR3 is CASSILQGDGYTF. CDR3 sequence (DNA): TGTGCCAGTAGTATTCTGCAGGGGGATGGCTACACCTTC.

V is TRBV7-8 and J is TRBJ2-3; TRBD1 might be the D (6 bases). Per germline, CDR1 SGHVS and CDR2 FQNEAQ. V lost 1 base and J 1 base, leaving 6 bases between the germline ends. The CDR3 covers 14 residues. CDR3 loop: CASSLEGGTDTQYF. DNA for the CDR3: TGTGCCAGCAGCTTAGAGGGGGGCACAGATACGCAGTATTTT.

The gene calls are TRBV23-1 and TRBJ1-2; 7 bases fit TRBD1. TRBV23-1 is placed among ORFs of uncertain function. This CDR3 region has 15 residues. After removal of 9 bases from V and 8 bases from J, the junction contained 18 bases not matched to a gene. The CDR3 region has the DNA TGCGCCAGTATACCGGGACAGAAGCCAATAGGAGGCTACACCTTC. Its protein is CASIPGQKPIGGYTF.

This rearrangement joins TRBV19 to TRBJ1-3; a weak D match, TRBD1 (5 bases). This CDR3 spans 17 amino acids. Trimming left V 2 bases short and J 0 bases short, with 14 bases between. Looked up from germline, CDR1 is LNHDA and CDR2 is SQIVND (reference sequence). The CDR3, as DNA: TGTGCCAGTAGTATAATGGGGGGACCCGCCTCTGGAAACACCATATATTTT. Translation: CASSIMGGPASGNTIYF.

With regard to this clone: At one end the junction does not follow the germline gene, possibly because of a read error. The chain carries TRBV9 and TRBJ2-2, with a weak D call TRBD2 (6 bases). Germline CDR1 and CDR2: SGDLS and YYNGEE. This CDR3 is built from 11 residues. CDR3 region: CRPTRAGELFF. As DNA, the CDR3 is TGCCGGCCGACTAGGGCCGGGGAGCTGTTTTTT.

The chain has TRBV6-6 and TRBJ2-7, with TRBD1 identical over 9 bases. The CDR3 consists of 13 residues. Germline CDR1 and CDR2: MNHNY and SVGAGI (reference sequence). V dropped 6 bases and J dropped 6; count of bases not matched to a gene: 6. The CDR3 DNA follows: TGTGCCAGCAGCCGGGACAGGGAAGGCGAGCAGTACTTC. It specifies CASSRDREGEQYF.

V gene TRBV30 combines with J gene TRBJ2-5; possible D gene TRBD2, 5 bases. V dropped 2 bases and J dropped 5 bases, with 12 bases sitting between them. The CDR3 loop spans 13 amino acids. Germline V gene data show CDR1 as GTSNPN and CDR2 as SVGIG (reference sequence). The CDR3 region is CAWSWSGGETQYF. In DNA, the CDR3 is TGTGCCTGGAGTTGGAGCGGTGGGGAGACCCAGTACTTC.